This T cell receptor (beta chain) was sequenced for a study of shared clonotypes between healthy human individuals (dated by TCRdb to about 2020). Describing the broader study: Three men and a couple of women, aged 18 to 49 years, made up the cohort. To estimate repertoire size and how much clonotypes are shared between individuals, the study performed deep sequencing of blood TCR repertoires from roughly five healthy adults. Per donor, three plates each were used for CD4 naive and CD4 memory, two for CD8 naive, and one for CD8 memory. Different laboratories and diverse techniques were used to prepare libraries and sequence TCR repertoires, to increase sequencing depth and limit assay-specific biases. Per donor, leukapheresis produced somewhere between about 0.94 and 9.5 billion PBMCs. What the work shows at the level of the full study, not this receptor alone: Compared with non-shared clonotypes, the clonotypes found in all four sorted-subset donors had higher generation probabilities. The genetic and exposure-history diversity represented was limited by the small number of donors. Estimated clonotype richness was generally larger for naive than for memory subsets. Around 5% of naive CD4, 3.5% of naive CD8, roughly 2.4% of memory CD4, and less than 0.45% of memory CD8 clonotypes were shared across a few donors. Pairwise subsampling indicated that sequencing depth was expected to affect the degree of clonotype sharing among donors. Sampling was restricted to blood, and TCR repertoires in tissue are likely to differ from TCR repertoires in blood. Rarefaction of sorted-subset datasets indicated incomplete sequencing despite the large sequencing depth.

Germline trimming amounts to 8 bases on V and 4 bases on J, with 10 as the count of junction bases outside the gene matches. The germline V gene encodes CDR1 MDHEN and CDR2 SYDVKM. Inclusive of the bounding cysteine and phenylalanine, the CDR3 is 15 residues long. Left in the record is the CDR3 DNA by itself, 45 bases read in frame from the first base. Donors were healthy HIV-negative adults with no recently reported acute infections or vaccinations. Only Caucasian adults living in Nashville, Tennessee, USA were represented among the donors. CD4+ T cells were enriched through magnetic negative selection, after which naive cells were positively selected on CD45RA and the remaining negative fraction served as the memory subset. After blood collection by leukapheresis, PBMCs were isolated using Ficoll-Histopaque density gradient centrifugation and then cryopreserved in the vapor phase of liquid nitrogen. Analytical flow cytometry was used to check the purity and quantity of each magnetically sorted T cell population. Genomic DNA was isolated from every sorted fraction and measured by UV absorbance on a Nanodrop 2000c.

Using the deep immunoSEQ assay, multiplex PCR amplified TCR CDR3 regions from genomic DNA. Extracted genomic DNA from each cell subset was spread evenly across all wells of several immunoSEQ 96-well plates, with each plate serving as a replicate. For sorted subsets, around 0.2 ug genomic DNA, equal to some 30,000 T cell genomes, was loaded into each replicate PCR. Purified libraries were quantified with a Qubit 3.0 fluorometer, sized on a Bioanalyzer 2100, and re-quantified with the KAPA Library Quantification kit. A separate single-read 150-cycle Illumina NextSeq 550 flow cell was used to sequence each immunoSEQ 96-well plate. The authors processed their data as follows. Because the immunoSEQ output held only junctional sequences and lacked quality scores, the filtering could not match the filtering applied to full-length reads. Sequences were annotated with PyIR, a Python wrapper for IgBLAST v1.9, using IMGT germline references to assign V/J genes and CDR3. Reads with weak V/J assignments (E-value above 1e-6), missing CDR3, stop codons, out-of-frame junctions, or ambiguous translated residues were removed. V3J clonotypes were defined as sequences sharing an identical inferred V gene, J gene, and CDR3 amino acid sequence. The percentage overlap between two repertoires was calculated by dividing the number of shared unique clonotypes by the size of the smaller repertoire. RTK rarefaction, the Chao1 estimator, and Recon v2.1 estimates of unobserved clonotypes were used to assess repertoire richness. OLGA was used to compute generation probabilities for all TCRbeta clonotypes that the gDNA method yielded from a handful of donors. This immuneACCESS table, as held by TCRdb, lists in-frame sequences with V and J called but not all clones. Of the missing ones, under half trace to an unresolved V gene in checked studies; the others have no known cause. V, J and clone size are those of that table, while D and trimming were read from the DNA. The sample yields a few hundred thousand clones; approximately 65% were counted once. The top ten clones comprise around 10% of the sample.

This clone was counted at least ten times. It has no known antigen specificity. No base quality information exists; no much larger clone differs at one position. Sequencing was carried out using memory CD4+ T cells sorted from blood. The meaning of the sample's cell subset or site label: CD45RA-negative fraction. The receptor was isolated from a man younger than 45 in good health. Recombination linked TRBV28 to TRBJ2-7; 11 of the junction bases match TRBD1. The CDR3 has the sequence CASLPWGQGVYEQYF. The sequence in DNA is TGTGCCAGCCTTCCCTGGGGACAGGGGGTATACGAGCAGTACTTC.